This T cell receptor (beta chain) comes out of a study of T cell responses to AZD1222 COVID-19 vaccine. General observations from the study: Breadth and depth of Spike-specific TCRs rose after two AZD1222 doses. Only 5 or 6 people who got AZD1222 tested seropositive at baseline. Sampled repertoires all dated from after the peak T cell response. The donors showed a predominance of white British ancestry and of females, with possible underestimation of clonal diversity.

Germline V gives CDR1 MNHEY, CDR2 SVGAGI. V shed 7 bases and J 1 base; nucleotides not matched to a gene: 5. This CDR3 contains 14 residues. Repertoires were generated with immunoSEQ multiplex PCR, while TCRdb's copy carries only in-frame clones and drops some. The data contain 120,000 to 150,000 clones, roughly 86% of them singletons. This clone was counted a single time. Its target is unknown. The origin of this receptor is an adult who received the MenACWY meningococcal vaccine as a control. V usage is TRBV6-5 and J usage is TRBJ1-2; 8 bases agree with TRBD1. This sample comprised peripheral blood, obtained 28 days after the second dose of the MenACWY control vaccine. CDR3 amino acids: CASNSGGLNYGYTF. Here the CDR3 DNA reads TGTGCCAGCAATTCAGGGGGCCTTAACTATGGCTACACCTTC.